The clone carrying this TCR beta chain turned up a few times. This sample is drawn from a study of shared clonotypes between healthy human individuals. In the CD4+ fraction, cells were divided into CD45RA+ naive and CD45RA-negative memory subsets. Assay: immunoSEQ multiplex PCR; the TCRdb copy retains only in-frame clones and omits some. The sample lists 190,000 or so clones, about 66% seen once, with under 11% in the top ten. This CDR3 is built from 14 residues. Trimming left V 3 bases short and J 4 bases short, with 10 bases between. Sequencing used memory CD4+ T cells sorted from blood. Regarding subset: CD45RA-negative fraction. The source is a man aged 25-45 years in good health. The chain links TRBV23-1 to TRBJ2-1; D is ambiguous. TRBV23-1 is recorded as an ORF, its role being uncertain. The CDR3 coding sequence is TGCGCCAGCAGTCATTCCGGGCTTTACAATGAGCAGTTCTTC. Encoded protein: CASSHSGLYNEQFF.